This T cell receptor (beta chain) was recovered during a study of blood T cell repertoires in COVID-19. In the study overall: Whether acute or convalescent, the COVID-19 samples came from the United States, Italy and Spain. T cells, B-cell-depleted T cells, or PBMCs supplied cDNA or gDNA.

Original analysis: From reference gene primer amplification, estimates of nucleated cell counts were derived. Assay used: immunoSEQ multiplex PCR; TCRdb lists only in-frame clones, some missing. The V and J calls and clone size come from that table; D and trimming were worked out from the DNA. This table holds hundreds of thousands of clones, approximately 86% found once. This CDR3 contains 15 residues. V was trimmed by 5 bases and J by 2 bases, leaving 15 bases between them. The V gene's germline CDR1 is SGHAT and CDR2 FQNNGV. This clone is a singleton in its sample. Material: peripheral blood. The chain employs TRBV11-2 and TRBJ1-2; D gene unclear. This receptor was identified in a woman aged 55-75 years who had recovered from COVID-19. The CDR3 region has the DNA TGTGCCAGCAGCCGAGGCCGAGAGTCCAACTATGGCTACACCTTC. The encoded protein is CASSRGRESNYGYTF. Variable domain in full (rest from reference TRBV11-2 and TRBJ1-2): EAGVAQSPRYKIIEKRQSVAFWCNPISGHATLYWYQQILGQGPKLLIQFQNNGVVDDSQLPKDRFSAERLKGVDSTLKIQPAKLEDSAVYLCASSRGRESNYGYTFGSGTRLTVV.